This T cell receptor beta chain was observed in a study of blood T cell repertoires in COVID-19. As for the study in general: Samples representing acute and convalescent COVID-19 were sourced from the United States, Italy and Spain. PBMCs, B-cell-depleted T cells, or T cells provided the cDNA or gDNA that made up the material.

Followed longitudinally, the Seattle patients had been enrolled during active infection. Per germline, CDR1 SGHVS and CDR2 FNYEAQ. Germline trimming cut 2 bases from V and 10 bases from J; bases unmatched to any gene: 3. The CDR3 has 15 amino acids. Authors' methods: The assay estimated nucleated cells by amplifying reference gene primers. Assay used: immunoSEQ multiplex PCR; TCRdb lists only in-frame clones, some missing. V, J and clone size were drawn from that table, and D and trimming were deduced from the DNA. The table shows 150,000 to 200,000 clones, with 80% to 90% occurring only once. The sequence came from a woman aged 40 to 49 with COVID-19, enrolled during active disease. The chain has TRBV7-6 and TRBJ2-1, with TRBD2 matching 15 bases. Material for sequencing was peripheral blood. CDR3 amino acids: CASSLTGLAGGEQFF. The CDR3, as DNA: TGTGCCAGCAGCTTAACCGGACTAGCGGGGGGGGAGCAGTTCTTC.